Listed below are T cell receptor beta chains from one sample, sequenced in a study of T cell clones after liver transplantation. Here immunoSEQ multiplex PCR was the method, and the copy in TCRdb shows in-frame clones only, minus some. The sample shows roughly 74,000 clones, over 70% of them seen only once. The source was CD4+ T cells from blood, collected before liver transplant. The receptors were gathered from a human donor who received a liver transplant. CDR3s include the opening cysteine and the closing phenylalanine or tryptophan. A D gene is named only where the DNA matches it firmly. Some rows have no size entry. The others give once, few or many, or a class for an expanded clone.

CDR3 DNA	CDR3 protein	D gene	V gene	clone size	J gene
TGTGCCAGCACCCCCGGACAGGGGGCGGTCGGGGAGCTGTTTTTT	CASTPGQGAVGELFF	TRBD1	TRBV2	.	TRBJ2-2
TGTGCCAGCAGCCCCTCAACGGGAGGGCCCTACAATGAGCAGTTCTTC	CASSPSTGGPYNEQFF	TRBD2	TRBV7-3	.	TRBJ2-1
TGTGCCAGCAGTGAATCAAGGACAGACTATAGCAATCAGCCCCAGCATTTT	CASSESRTDYSNQPQHF	.	TRBV6-1	.	TRBJ1-5
TGTGCCAGCAGCTCCGGTTTGGGACCCTACGAGCAGTACTTC	CASSSGLGPYEQYF	.	TRBV7-9	once	TRBJ2-7
TGTGCCAGCAGCTTCAGGGCGGATCAGCCCCAGCATTTT	CASSFRADQPQHF	.	TRBV7-8	.	TRBJ1-5
TGCGCCAGCAGCCGCTTCGGGACTAGCGGTCTCACAGATACGCAGTATTTT	CASSRFGTSGLTDTQYF	TRBD2	TRBV4-1	.	TRBJ2-3
TGTGCCAGCTCAGTGGGGAAGCATCAGCCCCAGCATTTT	CASSVGKHQPQHF	.	TRBV18	.	TRBJ1-5
TGTGCCAGCAGTTTACCGCAACTGGGTGGCTACACCTTC	CASSLPQLGGYTF	.	TRBV28	few	TRBJ1-2
TGTGCCAGCAGTCGCCTAGAAGGCAATGAGCAGTTCTTC	CASSRLEGNEQFF	.	TRBV2	.	TRBJ2-1
TGTGCCAGCAGTCCCACCCTTGGAGGTGAGCAGTTCTTC	CASSPTLGGEQFF	.	TRBV11-2	.	TRBJ2-1
TGTGCCAGCAGTTTTCGGACAGGGAGTGGCTACACCTTC	CASSFRTGSGYTF	TRBD1	TRBV6-5	.	TRBJ1-2
TGTGCCAGTAGTATACTCGGGACAGGGGGTCTTCAGCCCCAGCATTTT	CASSILGTGGLQPQHF	TRBD1	TRBV19	.	TRBJ1-5
TGCGCCAGCAGCCCCCGGACTAGCGGCGACACCGGGGAGCTGTTTTTT	CASSPRTSGDTGELFF	TRBD2	TRBV4-1	once	TRBJ2-2
TGTGCCAGCAGTTTGGATAGGGCTTTCAATCAGCCCCAGCATTTT	CASSLDRAFNQPQHF	.	TRBV6-1	.	TRBJ1-5
TGTGCCAGCACACAAGCGGGGGCGACCTACGAGCAGTACTTC	CASTQAGATYEQYF	TRBD2	TRBV5-6	.	TRBJ2-7
TGTGCCAGCAGTTACGAGGGACTAGCGGGATACGAGCAGTACTTC	CASSYEGLAGYEQYF	TRBD2	TRBV6-6	few	TRBJ2-7
TGTGCCAGCAGCTTAGGCAGCACGTACCAAGAGACCCAGTACTTC	CASSLGSTYQETQYF	.	TRBV7-8	.	TRBJ2-5